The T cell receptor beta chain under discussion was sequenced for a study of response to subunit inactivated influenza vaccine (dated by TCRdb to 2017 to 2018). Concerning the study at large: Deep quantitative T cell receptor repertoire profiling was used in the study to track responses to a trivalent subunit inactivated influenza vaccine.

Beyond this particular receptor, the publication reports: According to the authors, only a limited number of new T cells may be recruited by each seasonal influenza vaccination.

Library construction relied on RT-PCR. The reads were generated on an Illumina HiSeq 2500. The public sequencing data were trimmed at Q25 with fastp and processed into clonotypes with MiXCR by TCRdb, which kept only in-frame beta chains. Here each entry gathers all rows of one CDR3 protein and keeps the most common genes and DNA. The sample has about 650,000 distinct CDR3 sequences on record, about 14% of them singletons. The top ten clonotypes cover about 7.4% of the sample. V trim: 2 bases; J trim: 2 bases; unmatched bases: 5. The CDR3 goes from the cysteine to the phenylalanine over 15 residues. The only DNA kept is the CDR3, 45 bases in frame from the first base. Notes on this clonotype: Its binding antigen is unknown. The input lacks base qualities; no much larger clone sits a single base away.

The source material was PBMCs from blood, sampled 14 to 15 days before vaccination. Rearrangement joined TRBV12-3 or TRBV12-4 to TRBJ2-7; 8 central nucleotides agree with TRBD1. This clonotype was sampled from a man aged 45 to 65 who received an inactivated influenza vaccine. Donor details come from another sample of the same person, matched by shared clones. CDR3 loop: CASSLRTGSAYEQYF. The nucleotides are TGTGCCAGCAGTTTAAGGACAGGGTCAGCCTACGAGCAGTACTTC.